Presented here are 13 T cell receptor beta chains from one specimen sequenced in a study of T-cell reconstitution after alpha-beta-depleted transplantation in children. Unique molecular identifiers were built into the TCRbeta library. MiXCR, applied by TCRdb to the PCR reads, yields one record per CDR3 protein. The sample records about 15,000 distinct CDR3 sequences, roughly 7.8% being singletons. The input for sequencing was PBMCs, mostly from graft donor cells, taken 60 days after TCRalphabeta/CD19-depleted stem cell transplant. Receptor source: a boy younger than two who had a stem cell transplant for Wiskott-Aldrich syndrome, so the T cells may come from the graft donor.

This clonotype was detected many times. The J gene is TRBJ2-2, the V gene TRBV7-2, with TRBD2 identical over 14 bases. The germline gives CDR1 SGHTA, CDR2 FQGNSA. Trimming removed 3 bases from V and 7 bases from J; junction bases left unmatched: 7. The CDR3 length is 17 residues. The CDR3 coding sequence is TGTGCCAGCAGCTTGTCCGGGACTAGCGGGAGAATCGGGGAGCTGTTTTTT. This translates into CASSLSGTSGRIGELFF.

This clonotype was seen many times. The genes are TRBV7-2 and TRBJ1-2; unclear D gene. The length of the CDR3 is 14 residues. Germline V gene sequence: CDR1 SGHTA, CDR2 FQGNSA. The germline V and J ends were trimmed by 5 bases and 5 bases, with 15 bases remaining between them. CDR3 loop: CASSPWMEPYGYTF. DNA for the CDR3: TGTGCCAGCAGCCCGTGGATGGAACCATATGGCTACACCTTC.

In this sample, this clonotype turned up many times. This CDR3 reads CSVSTGRVNTEAFF. The CDR3 DNA reads TGCAGCGTTTCGACAGGGAGGGTGAACACTGAAGCTTTCTTT. The V call is TRBV29-1, the J call TRBJ1-1, with 7 bases aligning to TRBD1. Germline V lookup: CDR1 SQVTM, CDR2 ANQGSEA. The CDR3 totals 14 residues. J lost 0 bases, V lost 5 bases, and 6 bases had no gene match.

The sample holds many counts of this clonotype. The rearrangement links TRBV28 to TRBJ2-2, with D tentatively TRBD1 (6 bases). Germline V gene sequence: CDR1 MDHEN, CDR2 SYDVKM. V was pared by 6 bases and J by 0 bases, with 17 bases between. The length of the CDR3 is 17 residues. The CDR3 sequence: CASSEMEQGPNTGELFF. The CDR3 bases are TGTGCCAGCAGCGAAATGGAACAGGGCCCGAACACCGGGGAGCTGTTTTTT.

By share, this clonotype ranks as medium-sized. The J gene is TRBJ2-3, the V gene TRBV2, with D perhaps matching TRBD1 or TRBD2 (5 bases each). The CDR3 is 14 residues long. Germline V gene sequence: CDR1 SNHLY, CDR2 FYNNEI. Trimming removed 8 bases from V and 4 bases from J, with 16 bases in between. The DNA for the CDR3 is TGTGCCAGCGTGGGGACCAAGGCTTCAGATACGCAGTATTTT. It specifies CASVGTKASDTQYF. Looking up the rest from reference TRBV2 and TRBJ2-3 gives the full variable domain: EPEVTQTPSHQVTQMGQEVILRCVPISNHLYFYWYRQILGQKVEFLVSFYNNEISEKSEIFDDQFSVERPDGSNFTLKIRSTKLEDSAMYFCASVGTKASDTQYFGPGTRLTVL.

At least ten counts were recorded for this clonotype. V usage is TRBV5-1 and J usage is TRBJ2-3, with TRBD1 identical over 9 bases. CDR1 and CDR2 (germline): SGHRS, YFSETQ. This CDR3 has 14 residues. The junction had 3 bases not matched to a gene; V was cut back by 4 bases and J by 3 bases. CDR3 amino acids: CASSRGQGTDTQYF. The CDR3 nucleotides read TGCGCCAGCAGCCGGGGACAGGGAACAGATACGCAGTATTTT.

This clonotype appeared a few times. The V and J genes are TRBV14 and TRBJ2-1; D might be TRBD2 (6 bases). The CDR3 is made up of 18 amino acids. From germline, CDR1 is SGHDN and CDR2 FVKESK. V lost 2 bases and J lost 4, with 21 bases in between. The CDR3 sequence: CASSQRFRGTGTYNEQFF. CDR3 DNA: TGTGCCAGCAGCCAACGGTTCCGGGGGACGGGAACTTACAATGAGCAGTTCTTC.

This clonotype was seen more than once but under ten times. The chain employs TRBV7-9 and TRBJ2-1; D not resolved. The length of the CDR3 is 12 residues. Germline loops: CDR1 SEHNR, CDR2 FQNEAQ (reference sequence). V lost 1 base, J lost 10 bases, and 8 bases lay in between. The CDR3 nucleotides read TGTGCCAGCAGCTTAGTTCTAGACGAGCAGTTCTTC. Translated: CASSLVLDEQFF. The full variable domain, rest sourced from reference TRBV7-9 and TRBJ2-1, is DTGVSQNPRHKITKRGQNVTFRCDPISEHNRLYWYRQTLGQGPEFLTYFQNEAQLEKSRLLSDRFSAERPKGSFSTLEIQRTEQGDSAMYLCASSLVLDEQFFGPGTRLTVL.

This clonotype was found many times. The rearrangement joins TRBV20-1 to TRBJ2-5; D remains ambiguous. With 0 bases removed from V and 1 base from J, the gap between germline ends came to 3 bases. CDR3 length: 12 amino acids. CDR1 is DFQATT, CDR2 SNEGSKA, per germline (reference sequence). The DNA for the CDR3 is TGCAGTGCTAGAGAGAGCCAAGAGACCCAGTACTTC. This codes for CSARESQETQYF.

This clonotype occurred many times. The chain links TRBV6-4 to TRBJ1-5; maybe TRBD1 (6 bases). Trimming took off 11 bases at V and 6 bases at J, with 17 bases between the two ends. Germline CDR1 and CDR2: MRHNA and SNTAGT. The CDR3 has 13 amino acids. The CDR3 nucleotides are TGTGCCCGGAGGGGGAGTAGGTGTCAGCCCCAGCATTTT. Protein sequence: CARRGSRCQPQHF.

This clonotype was recorded many times. The chain has TRBV5-1 and TRBJ1-1; no definite D call. V was pared by 2 bases and J by 1 base, with 12 bases between. Germline values: CDR1 SGHRS, CDR2 YFSETQ. The CDR3 extends over 15 amino acids. The CDR3: CASSFGVGENTEAFF. CDR3 in DNA: TGCGCCAGCAGCTTCGGAGTGGGCGAGAACACTGAAGCTTTCTTT. The variable domain in full, completed from reference TRBV5-1 and TRBJ1-1, reads KAGVTQTPRYLIKTRGQQVTLSCSPISGHRSVSWYQQTPGQGLQFLFEYFSETQRNKGNFPGRFSGRQFSNSRSEMNVSTLELGDSALYLCASSFGVGENTEAFFGQGTRLTVV.

Ten or more counts support this clonotype. The chain couples TRBV12-3 or TRBV12-4 to TRBJ2-5, with 15 positions matching TRBD2. V lost 6 bases to trimming and J lost 4 bases; unmatched junction nucleotides: 9. This CDR3 spans 17 amino acids. CDR3 amino acids: CASSATLGLAGGETQYF. CDR3 in DNA: TGTGCCAGCAGCGCTACTCTGGGACTAGCGGGAGGAGAGACCCAGTACTTC.

The V call is TRBV12-3 or TRBV12-4, the J call TRBJ2-1, with D unclear. The V and J ends lost 3 bases and 2 bases respectively, with 23 bases between them. The CDR3 loop spans 19 amino acids. The CDR3 protein is CASSFPRPSVADTYNEQFF. CDR3 DNA: TGTGCCAGCAGTTTCCCCCGTCCCTCGGTAGCAGACACCTACAATGAGCAGTTCTTC.